The 14 T cell receptor beta chains listed next were all sequenced from one sample in a study of sequential checkpoint blockade in melanoma. Treatment denoted: randomized to nivolumab then ipilimumab (arm A) or the reverse (arm B). Libraries were prepared by immunoSEQ multiplex PCR; TCRdb keeps only in-frame clonotypes and omits some of them. The data show approximately 26,000 clones, 77% seen once. The sequencing here drew on CD8+ T cells sorted from blood (inferred from file names), taken from a patient given nivolumab and ipilimumab in sequence. The receptors were gathered from a human donor with melanoma.

This clone was counted only a few times. This chain connects TRBV7-2 to TRBJ2-1, with 9 bases aligning to TRBD1. The junction had 15 bases not matched to a gene; V was cut back by 5 bases and J by 7 bases. The CDR3 loop spans 17 amino acids. Looked up from germline, CDR1 is SGHTA and CDR2 is FQGNSA. This CDR3 reads CASSVSLPTGGLNEQFF. DNA for the CDR3: TGTGCCAGCAGCGTAAGTCTTCCGACAGGGGGATTGAATGAGCAGTTCTTC.

This rearrangement joins TRBV6-6 to TRBJ1-4; D gene ambiguous. Germline CDR1 reads MNHNY; CDR2 reads SVGAGI (reference sequence). Trimming shortened V by 7 bases and J by 8 bases, and 17 bases separated the two germline ends. This CDR3 comprises 14 residues. The CDR3 reads CASNSRVGGEKLFF. The CDR3 region has the DNA TGTGCCAGCAACAGCCGGGTCGGCGGGGAAAAACTGTTTTTT.

This clone is a singleton in its sample. The chain joins TRBV6-1 to TRBJ2-7, with a tentative D call TRBD1 (5 bases). CDR3 size: 13 residues. Germline V lookup: CDR1 MNHNS, CDR2 SASEGT. The ends were cut back, 1 base at V and 2 bases at J, with 6 bases in the middle. The CDR3 nucleotides are TGTGCCAGCAGTGAAGGGACAACCTACGAGCAGTACTTC. This translates into CASSEGTTYEQYF.

The chain is built from TRBV4-1 and TRBJ2-7, with 7 bases identical to TRBD1. CDR1 is MGHRA, CDR2 YSYEKL, per germline. V dropped 0 bases and J dropped 5; count of bases not matched to a gene: 13. This CDR3 comprises 17 residues. CDR3 sequence (DNA): TGCGCCAGCAGCCAAGATGGGGCTCAGACAGGGTGGAACGAGCAGTACTTC. Residues: CASSQDGAQTGWNEQYF.

This clone was seen more than once but under ten times. The V call is TRBV14, the J call TRBJ2-7; D might be TRBD1 (5 bases). From germline, CDR1 is SGHDN and CDR2 FVKESK. V was shortened by 1 base and J by 6 bases, with 13 bases between the two germline ends. The CDR3 is 14 amino acids. The CDR3 coding sequence is TGTGCCAGCAGCCAAGTGGGGAAGGGGCCCGAGCAGTACTTC. It translates to CASSQVGKGPEQYF.

This rearrangement joins TRBV21-1 to TRBJ1-2; the table names TRBD1, a call not compared with the DNA. TRBV21-1 is designated a pseudogene. CDR3 length equals 15 residues. This CDR3 is CASSDRDRLYYGYTF. As DNA, the CDR3 is TGTGCCAGCAGTGACCGGGACAGGCTCTACTATGGCTACACCTTC.

J is TRBJ2-5 and V is TRBV19; 7 nucleotides agree with TRBD2. In germline, CDR1 is LNHDA, CDR2 SQIVND (reference sequence). Trimming removed 1 base from V and 7 bases from J; junction bases left unmatched: 3. The CDR3 loop spans 13 amino acids. CDR3 nucleotides: TGTGCCAGTAGTATAGTTCCGGGGGGGACCCAGTACTTC. Its translation: CASSIVPGGTQYF.

The genes are TRBV28 and TRBJ1-2, with 9 bases matching TRBD1. V dropped 5 bases and J dropped 6; count of bases not matched to a gene: 10. This CDR3 is 15 amino acids long. Germline V gene data show CDR1 as MDHEN and CDR2 as SYDVKM. CDR3 loop: CASSATGTGINGYTF. CDR3 DNA sequence: TGTGCCAGCAGTGCTACCGGGACAGGGATTAATGGCTACACCTTC.

This clone was found a few times. V gene TRBV6-5 combines with J gene TRBJ2-1; D is unresolved. CDR3 size: 13 residues. Germline V gives CDR1 MNHEY, CDR2 SVGAGI. V lost 4 bases and J lost 0, with 4 bases in between. In DNA form, the CDR3 reads TGTGCCAGCAGTTTTAGCTCCTACAATGAGCAGTTCTTC. Translating gives CASSFSSYNEQFF.

J is TRBJ2-7 and V is TRBV18; TRBD2 agrees at 10 bases. The CDR3 loop spans 16 amino acids. V lost 4 bases to trimming and J lost 0 bases; unmatched junction nucleotides: 6. The V gene's germline CDR1 is KGHSH and CDR2 LQKENI. CDR3 sequence: CASSLPTSGSSYEQYF. CDR3 nucleotide sequence: TGTGCCAGCTCACTTCCGACTAGCGGGTCCTCCTACGAGCAGTACTTC.

This clone was detected only a few times. V is TRBV7-8 and J is TRBJ2-3, with TRBD2 matching over 7 bases. Losses at the gene ends were 0 bases for V and 0 bases for J; bases not matched to a gene: 0. The germline CDR1 and CDR2 sequences are SGHVS and FQNEAQ. The CDR3 spans 15 residues. The CDR3 DNA is TGTGCCAGCAGCTTAGCGGGGGGGAGCACAGATACGCAGTATTTT. This codes for CASSLAGGSTDTQYF.

The chain employs TRBV4-2 and TRBJ2-3; 11 nucleotides align to TRBD2. This CDR3 contains 19 residues. Germline V gives CDR1 LGHNA, CDR2 YNFKEQ. V shed 2 bases, J shed 4 bases, and the junction held 14 bases outside the gene matches. The CDR3 DNA reads TGTGCCAGCAGCCAAAGGGCGTCTAGCGGGGGGATCGTGCCAGATACGCAGTATTTT. Translated: CASSQRASSGGIVPDTQYF.

This clone was counted between two and nine times. This chain connects TRBV7-9 to TRBJ1-5; no clear D. V was cut by 5 bases and J by 4 bases, with 12 bases left in between. The CDR3 length is 14 residues. Germline V gene data show CDR1 as SEHNR and CDR2 as FQNEAQ (reference sequence). Written as DNA, the CDR3 is TGTGCCAGCAGCGCTACGGGTTCTAATCAGCCCCAGCATTTT. This codes for CASSATGSNQPQHF.

This rearrangement joins TRBV27 to TRBJ2-7; maybe TRBD1 (6 bases). In germline, CDR1 is MNHEY, CDR2 SMNVEV (reference sequence). V lost 2 bases and J lost 3, with 11 bases in between. The CDR3 is 14 amino acids. The CDR3 region has the DNA TGTGCCAGCAGTTTAAGCCGCAGGGGCTACGAGCAGTACTTC. It translates to CASSLSRRGYEQYF.